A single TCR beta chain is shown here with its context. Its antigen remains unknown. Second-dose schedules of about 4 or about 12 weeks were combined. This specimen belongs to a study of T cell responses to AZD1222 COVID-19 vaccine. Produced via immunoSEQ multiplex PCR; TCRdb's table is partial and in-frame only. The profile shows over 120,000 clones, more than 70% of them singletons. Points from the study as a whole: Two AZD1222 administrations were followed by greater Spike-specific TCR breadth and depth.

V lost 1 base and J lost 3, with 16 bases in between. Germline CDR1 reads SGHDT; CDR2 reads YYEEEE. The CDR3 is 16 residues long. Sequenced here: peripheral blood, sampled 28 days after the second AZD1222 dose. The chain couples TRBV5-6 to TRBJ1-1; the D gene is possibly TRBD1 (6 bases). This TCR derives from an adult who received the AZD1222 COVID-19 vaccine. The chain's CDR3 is CASSLFVRGGDTEAFF. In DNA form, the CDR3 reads TGTGCCAGCAGCTTGTTTGTACGAGGGGGTGACACTGAAGCTTTCTTT.